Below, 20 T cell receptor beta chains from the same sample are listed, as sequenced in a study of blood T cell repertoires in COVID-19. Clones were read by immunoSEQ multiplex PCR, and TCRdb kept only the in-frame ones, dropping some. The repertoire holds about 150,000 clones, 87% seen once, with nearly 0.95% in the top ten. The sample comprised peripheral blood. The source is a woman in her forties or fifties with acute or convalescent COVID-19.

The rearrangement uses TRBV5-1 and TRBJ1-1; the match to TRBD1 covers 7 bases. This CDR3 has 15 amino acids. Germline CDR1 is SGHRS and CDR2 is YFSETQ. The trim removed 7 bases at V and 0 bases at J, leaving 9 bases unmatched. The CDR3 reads CASGETGRMNTEAFF. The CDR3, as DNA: TGCGCCAGCGGAGAGACAGGGCGGATGAACACTGAAGCTTTCTTT.

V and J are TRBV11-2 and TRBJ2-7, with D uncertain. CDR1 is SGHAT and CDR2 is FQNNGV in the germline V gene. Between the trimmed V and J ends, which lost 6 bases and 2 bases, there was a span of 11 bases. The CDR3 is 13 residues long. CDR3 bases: TGTGCCAGCAGTTCAACCACTCCCTACGAGCAGTACTTC. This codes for CASSSTTPYEQYF.

The CDR3 loop reads CASSVGGTNEKLFF. CDR3 sequence (DNA): TGTGCCAGCAGTGTAGGGGGAACTAATGAAAAACTGTTTTTT. The gene calls are TRBV27 and TRBJ1-4, with D possibly matching TRBD1 (6 bases). This CDR3 contains 14 residues. CDR1 and CDR2 from the germline V gene are MNHEY and SMNVEV (reference sequence). V shed 5 bases and J shed 1 base, with 8 bases lying between them.

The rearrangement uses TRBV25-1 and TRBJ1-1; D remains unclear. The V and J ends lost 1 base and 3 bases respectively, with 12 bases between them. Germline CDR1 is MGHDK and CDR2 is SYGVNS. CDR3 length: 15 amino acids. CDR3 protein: CASSEFPDGDTEAFF. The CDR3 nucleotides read TGTGCCAGCAGTGAATTTCCCGACGGGGACACTGAAGCTTTCTTT.

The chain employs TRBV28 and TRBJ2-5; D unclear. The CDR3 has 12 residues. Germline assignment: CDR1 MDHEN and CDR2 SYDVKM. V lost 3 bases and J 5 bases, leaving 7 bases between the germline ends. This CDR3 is CASSLIRETQYF. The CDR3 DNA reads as TGTGCCAGCAGTTTGATTCGGGAGACCCAGTACTTC.

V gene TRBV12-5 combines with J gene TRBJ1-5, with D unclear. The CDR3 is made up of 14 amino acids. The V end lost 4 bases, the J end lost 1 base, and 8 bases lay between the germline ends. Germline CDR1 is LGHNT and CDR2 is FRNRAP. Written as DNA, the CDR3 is TGTGCTAGTGGTTCAGGTAACAGCAATCAGCCCCAGCATTTT. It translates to CASGSGNSNQPQHF.

The CDR3 protein is CATTSSRGTGGLYNEQFF. CDR3 bases: TGTGCCACCACCTCATCTAGGGGGACAGGGGGACTGTACAATGAGCAGTTCTTC. The V call is TRBV24-1, the J call TRBJ2-1; 11 bases align to TRBD1. This CDR3 has 18 residues. The V gene's germline CDR1 is KGHDR and CDR2 SFDVKD. The trim removed 8 bases at V and 4 bases at J, leaving 15 bases unmatched.

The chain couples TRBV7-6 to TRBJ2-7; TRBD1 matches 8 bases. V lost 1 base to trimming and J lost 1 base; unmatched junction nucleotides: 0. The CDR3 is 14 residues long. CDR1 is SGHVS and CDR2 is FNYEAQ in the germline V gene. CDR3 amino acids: CASSLGTGSYEQYF. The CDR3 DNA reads TGTGCCAGCAGCTTAGGGACAGGGTCCTACGAGCAGTACTTC.

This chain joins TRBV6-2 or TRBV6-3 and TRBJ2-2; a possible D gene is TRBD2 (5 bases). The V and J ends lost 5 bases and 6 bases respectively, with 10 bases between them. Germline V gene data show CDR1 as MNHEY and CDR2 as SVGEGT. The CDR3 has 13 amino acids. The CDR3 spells CASSRGLPGELFF. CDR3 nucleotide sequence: TGTGCCAGCAGTCGGGGTTTACCCGGGGAGCTGTTTTTT.

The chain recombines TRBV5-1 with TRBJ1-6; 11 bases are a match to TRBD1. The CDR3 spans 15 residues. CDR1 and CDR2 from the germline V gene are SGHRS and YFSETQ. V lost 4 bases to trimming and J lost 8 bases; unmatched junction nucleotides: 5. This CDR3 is CASSPGQGADSPLHF. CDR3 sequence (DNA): TGCGCCAGCAGCCCTGGACAGGGGGCTGATTCACCCCTCCACTTT.

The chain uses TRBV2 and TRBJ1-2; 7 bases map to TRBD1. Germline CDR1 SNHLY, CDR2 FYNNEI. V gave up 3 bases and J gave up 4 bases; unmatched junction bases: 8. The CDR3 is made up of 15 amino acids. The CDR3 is CASSEGRTGVYGYTF. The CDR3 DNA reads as TGTGCCAGCAGTGAGGGGAGGACAGGAGTCTATGGCTACACCTTC.

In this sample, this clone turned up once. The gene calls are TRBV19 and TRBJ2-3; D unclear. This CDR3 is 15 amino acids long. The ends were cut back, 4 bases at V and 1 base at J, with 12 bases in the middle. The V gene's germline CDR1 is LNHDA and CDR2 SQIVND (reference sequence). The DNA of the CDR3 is TGTGCCAGTAGTAAATCAGCGCTGGGCACAGATACGCAGTATTTT. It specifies CASSKSALGTDTQYF.

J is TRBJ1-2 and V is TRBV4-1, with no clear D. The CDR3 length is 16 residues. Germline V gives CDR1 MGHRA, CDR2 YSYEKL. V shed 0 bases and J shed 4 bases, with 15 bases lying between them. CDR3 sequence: CASSQDIGLHSYGYTF. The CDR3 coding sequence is TGCGCCAGCAGCCAAGATATCGGTCTGCATAGCTATGGCTACACCTTC.

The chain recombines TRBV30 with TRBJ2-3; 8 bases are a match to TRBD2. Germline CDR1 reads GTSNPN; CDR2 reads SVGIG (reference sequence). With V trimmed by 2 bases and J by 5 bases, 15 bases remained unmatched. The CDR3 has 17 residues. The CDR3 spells CAWSPALDDAGGDTQYF. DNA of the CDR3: TGTGCCTGGAGTCCAGCCCTGGACGACGCGGGAGGAGATACGCAGTATTTT.

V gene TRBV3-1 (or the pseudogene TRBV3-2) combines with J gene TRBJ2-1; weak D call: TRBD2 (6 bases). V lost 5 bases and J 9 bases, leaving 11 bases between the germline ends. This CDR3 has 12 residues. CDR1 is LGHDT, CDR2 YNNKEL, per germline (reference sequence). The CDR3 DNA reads TGTGCCAGCAGCTTTCCCGGGAGTGAGCAGTTCTTC. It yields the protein CASSFPGSEQFF.

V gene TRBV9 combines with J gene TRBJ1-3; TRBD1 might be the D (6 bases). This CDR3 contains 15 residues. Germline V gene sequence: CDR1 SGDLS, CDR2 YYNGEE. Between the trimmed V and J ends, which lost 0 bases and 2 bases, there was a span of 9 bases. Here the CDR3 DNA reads TGTGCCAGCAGCGTAGCTTGGGACACTGGAAACACCATATATTTT. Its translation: CASSVAWDTGNTIYF. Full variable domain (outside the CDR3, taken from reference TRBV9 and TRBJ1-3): DSGVTQTPKHLITATGQRVTLRCSPRSGDLSVYWYQQSLDQGLQFLIQYYNGEERAKGNILERFSAQQFPDLHSELNLSSLELGDSALYFCASSVAWDTGNTIYFGEGSWLTVV.

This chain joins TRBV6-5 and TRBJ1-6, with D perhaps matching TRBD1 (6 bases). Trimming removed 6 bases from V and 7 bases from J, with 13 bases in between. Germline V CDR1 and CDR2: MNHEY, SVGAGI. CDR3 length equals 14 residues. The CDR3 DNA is TGTGCCAGCAGCCTGGGGGCAAAGAATTCACCCCTCCACTTT. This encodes CASSLGAKNSPLHF.

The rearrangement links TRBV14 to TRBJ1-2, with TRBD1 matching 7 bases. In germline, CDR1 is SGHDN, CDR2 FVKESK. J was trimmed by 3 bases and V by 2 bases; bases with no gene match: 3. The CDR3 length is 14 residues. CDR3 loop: CASSQITGDYGYTF. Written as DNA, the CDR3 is TGTGCCAGCAGCCAAATCACAGGGGACTATGGCTACACCTTC.

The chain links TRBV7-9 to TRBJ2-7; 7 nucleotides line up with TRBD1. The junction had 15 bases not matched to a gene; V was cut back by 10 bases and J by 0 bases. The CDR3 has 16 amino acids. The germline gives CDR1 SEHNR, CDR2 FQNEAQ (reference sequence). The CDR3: CATTPRDRKTSYEQYF. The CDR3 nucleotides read TGTGCCACTACACCAAGGGACAGAAAAACCTCCTACGAGCAGTACTTC.

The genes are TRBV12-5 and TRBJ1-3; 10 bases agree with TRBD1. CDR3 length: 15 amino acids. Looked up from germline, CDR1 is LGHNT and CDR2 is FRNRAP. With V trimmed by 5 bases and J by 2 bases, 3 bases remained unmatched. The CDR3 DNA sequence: TGTGCTAGTGGTACCGGGACAGGGGCTGGAAACACCATATATTTT. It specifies CASGTGTGAGNTIYF.